These 8 T cell receptor beta chains were all obtained from the same sample, sequenced in a study of blood T cell repertoires in COVID-19. The protocol was immunoSEQ multiplex PCR, while the TCRdb copy is restricted to in-frame clones and leaves out a portion. Of approximately 150,000 clones in the sample, around 86% are singletons; the top ten hold under 7.5%. Sequencing was carried out using peripheral blood. All receptors derive from an elderly man with acute or convalescent COVID-19.

CDR3 DNA: TGTGCCAGCAGAGCCCCCGCGCGGACTGAAGCTTTCTTT. Amino acid sequence: CASRAPARTEAFF. The chain has TRBV6-5 and TRBJ1-1; D gene uncertain. The V end was cut by 6 bases, the J end by 5 bases, with 13 bases between. Germline lookup yields CDR1 MNHEY and CDR2 SVGAGI. This CDR3 region has 13 residues.

The V call is TRBV30, the J call TRBJ1-4; TRBD1 agrees at 8 bases. The CDR3 has 13 amino acids. V trimming: 3 bases; J trimming: 8 bases; junction bases outside the gene matches: 5. Germline-derived CDR1 and CDR2 are GTSNPN and SVGIG (reference sequence). CDR3 DNA: TGTGCCTGGAGCCTCAGGGGGCGCGAAAAACTGTTTTTT. Protein sequence: CAWSLRGREKLFF.

The rearrangement links TRBV2 to TRBJ2-7; D is perhaps TRBD2 (6 bases). The CDR3 sequence is 13 residues long. Trimming removed 10 bases at V and 1 base at J, with 14 bases between. CDR1 and CDR2 (germline): SNHLY, FYNNEI. CDR3 DNA sequence: TGTGCCACCCGGGGGTTAGGGTCCTACGAGCAGTACTTC. Protein sequence: CATRGLGSYEQYF.

This clone was seen a handful of times. The chain combines TRBV6-5 with TRBJ2-7; the D is unclear. Trimming pared 7 bases from V and 2 bases from J, leaving 12 bases between. The CDR3 length is 13 residues. The germline CDR1 and CDR2 sequences are MNHEY and SVGAGI. CDR3 DNA sequence: TGTGCCAGCACTCCGGGTGGAGCCTACGAGCAGTACTTC. As protein: CASTPGGAYEQYF.

Comments on this clone: Other nucleotide sequences in the sample specify the same CDR3. The rearrangement links TRBV6-5 to TRBJ2-7; 7 nucleotides agree with TRBD1. Germline CDR1 reads MNHEY; CDR2 reads SVGAGI. The junction had 2 bases not matched to a gene; V was cut back by 6 bases and J by 3 bases. This CDR3 spans 12 amino acids. The CDR3 region is CASSRDSYEQYF. CDR3 DNA: TGTGCCAGCAGCCGGGACAGCTACGAGCAGTACTTC.

The V gene is TRBV20-1, the J gene TRBJ2-7; 7 bases are shared with TRBD1. Per the germline V gene, CDR1 is DFQATT and CDR2 is SNEGSKA (reference sequence). J was trimmed by 5 bases and V by 3 bases; bases with no gene match: 16. The CDR3 is 16 residues long. The CDR3 DNA sequence: TGCAGTGCTAGTCACCGGGACAGCGAATTCGCCGACGAGCAGTACTTC. Translating it yields CSASHRDSEFADEQYF.

The chain couples TRBV28 to TRBJ2-5, with TRBD2 matching over 14 bases. The CDR3 runs to 18 residues. Trimming cost V 1 base and J 5 bases; bases outside gene matches: 9. Germline V gene sequence: CDR1 MDHEN, CDR2 SYDVKM. The CDR3 region is CASSLSGLAGVKVETQYF. The CDR3 bases are TGTGCCAGCAGTTTATCGGGACTAGCGGGAGTTAAGGTCGAGACCCAGTACTTC.

The V and J genes are TRBV9 and TRBJ1-4, with 9 nucleotides matching TRBD1. The V gene end was trimmed by 2 bases and the J gene end by 8 bases; junction bases not matched to a gene: 7. Germline V lookup: CDR1 SGDLS, CDR2 YYNGEE. The CDR3 extends over 15 amino acids. The CDR3 DNA reads TGTGCCAGCAGCGTCGGACAGGGGCTATGGGAAAAACTGTTTTTT. Its protein is CASSVGQGLWEKLFF.